These T cell receptor beta chains were read from a single sample in a study of shared clonotypes between healthy human individuals. The table came from immunoSEQ multiplex PCR; TCRdb's copy has only in-frame clones and leaves some out. The table has roughly 2,000,000 clones, around 93% seen once; the top ten hold around 1.8%. Sequencing was performed on naive CD8+ T cells from PBMCs. These receptor sequences come from a man aged 18 to 29 in good health. Some clones in this sample may be carry-over from other donors' samples. CDR3s include the opening cysteine and the closing phenylalanine or tryptophan. A D gene is named only where the DNA matches it firmly. Size is omitted from some rows. Given values are once, few, many or a class for expanded clones.

clone size	V gene	J gene	D gene	CDR3 DNA	CDR3 protein
few	TRBV12-5	TRBJ1-1	.	TGTGCTAGTGGTTTGGGAAACACTGAAGCTTTCTTT	CASGLGNTEAFF
.	TRBV4-1	TRBJ2-7	.	TGCGCCAGCAGCCAAGATGGGTCAGGGATTGGCTCCTACGAGCAGTACTTC	CASSQDGSGIGSYEQYF
.	TRBV10-3	TRBJ2-1	TRBD2	TGTGCCATCAGCGAGCGGGAGGGTGACAATGAGCAGTTCTTC	CAISEREGDNEQFF
.	TRBV27	TRBJ1-2	TRBD1	TGTGCCAGCAGTAGCCCGGGACAGGGGGCCCTGGGGCTCACCTTC	CASSSPGQGALGLTF
.	TRBV18	TRBJ2-5	TRBD1	TGTGCCAGCTCACCTCGGGGACAGGGGAGCCAGACCCAGTACTTC	CASSPRGQGSQTQYF
once	TRBV28	TRBJ2-2	.	TGTGCCAGCAGTCAGGAATCAGAGGTCGGCTGGGAGCTGTTTTTT	CASSQESEVGWELFF
.	TRBV28	TRBJ2-7	TRBD1	TGTGCCAGCAGTTTTCGAGGACAGGGGGATGGCTACGAGCAGTACTTC	CASSFRGQGDGYEQYF
.	TRBV10-3	TRBJ1-1	.	TGTGCCATCAGTGATTCCCTAGTGAACACTGAAGCTTTCTTT	CAISDSLVNTEAFF
.	TRBV5-6	TRBJ2-6	.	TGTGCCAGCAGATCAGGGTGGGGGGCCAACGTCCTGACTTTC	CASRSGWGANVLTF
once	TRBV9	TRBJ1-4	TRBD1	TGTGCCAGCAGCGTAGACGGGACAGGGGGCTCCATTTTGAATGAAAAACTGTTTTTT	CASSVDGTGGSILNEKLFF
.	TRBV27	TRBJ2-1	TRBD2	TGTGCCAGCAGCGGTCTAGCGGGATGGGTGCAGTTCTTC	CASSGLAGWVQFF
.	TRBV28	TRBJ2-5	TRBD2	TGTGCCAGCAGTTTACTTGCGGGAGTGGAGGAGACCCAGTACTTC	CASSLLAGVEETQYF
.	TRBV4-1	TRBJ2-1	TRBD2	TGCGCCAGCAGCGCTGGGACTAGCGGTCCCGACAATGAGCAGTTCTTC	CASSAGTSGPDNEQFF
.	TRBV5-1	TRBJ1-1	TRBD1	TGCGCCAGCAGCTTGTTGGGACAGGGAAAGGAAAACACTGAAGCTTTCTTT	CASSLLGQGKENTEAFF
.	TRBV4-1	TRBJ1-1	.	TGCGCCAGCAGCCAGGGAGGTGAGCTGAACACTGAAGCTTTCTTT	CASSQGGELNTEAFF
.	TRBV19	TRBJ1-2	.	TGTGCCAGTATACCCAAGGGGTGGAACGATGGCTACACCTTC	CASIPKGWNDGYTF
few	TRBV29-1	TRBJ1-1	.	TGCAGCGTTGTAAGCACTGAAGCTTTCTTT	CSVVSTEAFF
.	TRBV9	TRBJ2-2	TRBD2	TGTGCCAGCAGCACCCGACTAGCAGCGAACACCGGGGAGCTGTTTTTT	CASSTRLAANTGELFF
.	TRBV29-1	TRBJ2-1	.	TGCAGCGTTGTCTTGGCTCTCCCGGGGTACAATGAGCAGTTCTTC	CSVVLALPGYNEQFF
.	TRBV4-3	TRBJ2-5	.	TGCGCCAGCAGCCAACGACTAAAAGAGACCCAGTACTTC	CASSQRLKETQYF
.	TRBV19	TRBJ1-5	.	TGTGCCAGTAGCGGCCCCGCTACCAATCAGCCCCAGCATTTT	CASSGPATNQPQHF
.	TRBV29-1	TRBJ2-7	.	TGCAGCGTTTTGCAAGACTACGAGCAGTACTTC	CSVLQDYEQYF
.	TRBV7-9	TRBJ1-2	.	TGTGCCAGCAGCTCAAAGGACACCCGAATGAACTACACCTTC	CASSSKDTRMNYTF
.	TRBV9	TRBJ2-1	TRBD1	TGTGCCAGCAGCGTAGCCGACAGGGGATGGCATCTTGAGCAGTTCTTC	CASSVADRGWHLEQFF
.	TRBV5-4	TRBJ1-5	.	TGTGCCAGCAGCCGATCGGGACGGTTCAATCAGCCCCAGCATTTT	CASSRSGRFNQPQHF
.	TRBV27	TRBJ2-7	TRBD1	TGTGCCAGCAGTCCGTCGACAGGGGTTAGATCCTACGAGCAGTACTTC	CASSPSTGVRSYEQYF
once	TRBV4-1	TRBJ2-7	.	TGCGCCAGCAGCCAAGTAGCGACAGTTAGGAGCTCCTACGAGCAGTACTTC	CASSQVATVRSSYEQYF
once	TRBV28	TRBJ2-7	.	TGTGCCAGCAGACCCACCCAGACAACTTACGAGCAGTACTTC	CASRPTQTTYEQYF
.	TRBV27	TRBJ1-1	.	TGTGCCACTGGGGGGGCTGTGAACACTGAAGCTTTCTTT	CATGGAVNTEAFF
.	TRBV4-2	TRBJ2-7	.	TGTGCCAGCAGCCAACCTACGGGAAAACCCCTGAGCTCCGAGCAGTACTTC	CASSQPTGKPLSSEQYF
.	TRBV16	TRBJ1-1	.	TGTGCCAGCAGCCAAGGGGACACTGAAGCTTTCTTT	CASSQGDTEAFF